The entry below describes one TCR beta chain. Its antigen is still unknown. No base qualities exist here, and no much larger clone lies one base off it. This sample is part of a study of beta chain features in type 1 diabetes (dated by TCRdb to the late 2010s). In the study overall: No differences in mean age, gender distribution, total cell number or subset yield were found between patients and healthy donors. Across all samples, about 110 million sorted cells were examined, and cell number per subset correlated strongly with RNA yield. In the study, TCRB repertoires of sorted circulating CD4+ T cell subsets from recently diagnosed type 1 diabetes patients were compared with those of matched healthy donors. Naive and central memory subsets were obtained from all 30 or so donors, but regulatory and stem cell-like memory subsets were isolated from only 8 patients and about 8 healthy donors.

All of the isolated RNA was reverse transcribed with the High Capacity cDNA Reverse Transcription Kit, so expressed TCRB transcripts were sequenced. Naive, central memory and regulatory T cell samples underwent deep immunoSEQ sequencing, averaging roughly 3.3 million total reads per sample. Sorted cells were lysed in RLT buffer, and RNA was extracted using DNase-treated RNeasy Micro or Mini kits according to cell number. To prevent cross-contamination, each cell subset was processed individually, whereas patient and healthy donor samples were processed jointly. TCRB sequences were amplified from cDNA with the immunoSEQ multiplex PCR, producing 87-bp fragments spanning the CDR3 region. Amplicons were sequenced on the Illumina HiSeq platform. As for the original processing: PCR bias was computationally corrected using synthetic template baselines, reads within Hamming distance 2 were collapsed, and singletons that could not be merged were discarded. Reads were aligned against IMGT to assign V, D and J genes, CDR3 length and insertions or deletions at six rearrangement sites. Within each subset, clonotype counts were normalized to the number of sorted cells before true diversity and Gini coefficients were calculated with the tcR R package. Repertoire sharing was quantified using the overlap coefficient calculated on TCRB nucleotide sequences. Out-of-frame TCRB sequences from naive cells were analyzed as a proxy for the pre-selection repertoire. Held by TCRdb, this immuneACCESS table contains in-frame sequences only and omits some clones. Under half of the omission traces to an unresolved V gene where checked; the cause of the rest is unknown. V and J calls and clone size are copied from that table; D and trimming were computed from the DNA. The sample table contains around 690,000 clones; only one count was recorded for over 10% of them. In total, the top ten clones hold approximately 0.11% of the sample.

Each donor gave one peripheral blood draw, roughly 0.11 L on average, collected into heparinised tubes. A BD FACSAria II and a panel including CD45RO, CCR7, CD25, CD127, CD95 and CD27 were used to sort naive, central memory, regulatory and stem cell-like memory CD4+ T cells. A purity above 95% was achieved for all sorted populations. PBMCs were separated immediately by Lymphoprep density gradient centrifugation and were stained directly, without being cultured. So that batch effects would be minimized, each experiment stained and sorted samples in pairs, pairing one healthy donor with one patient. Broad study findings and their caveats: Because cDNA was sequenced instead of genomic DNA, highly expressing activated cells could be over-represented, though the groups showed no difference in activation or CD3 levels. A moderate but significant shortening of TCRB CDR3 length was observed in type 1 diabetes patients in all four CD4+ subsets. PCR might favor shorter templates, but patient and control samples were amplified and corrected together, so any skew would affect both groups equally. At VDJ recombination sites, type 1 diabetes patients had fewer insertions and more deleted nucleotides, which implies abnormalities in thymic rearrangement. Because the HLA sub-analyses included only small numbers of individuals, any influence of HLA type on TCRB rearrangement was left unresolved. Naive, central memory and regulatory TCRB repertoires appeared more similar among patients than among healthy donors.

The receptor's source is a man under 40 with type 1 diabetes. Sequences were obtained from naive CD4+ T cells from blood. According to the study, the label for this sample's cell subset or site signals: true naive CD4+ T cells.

The sequenced DNA: TGTGCCAGCAGCTCCGGGACGTGGCGCACAGATACGCAGTATTTT. This is translated as CASSSGTWRTDTQYF. The sequence links TRBV25-1 to TRBJ2-3; the D gene may be TRBD1 or TRBD2, since each aligns over 5 bases. The germline ends are 14 bases apart after V is trimmed by 6 bases and J by 1 base. CDR3 length: 15 amino acids, cysteine to phenylalanine. Only the CDR3 part of the read is kept: 45 bases, read in frame from the first base. The CDR1 and CDR2 encoded by the germline V gene are MGHDK and SYGVNS.